This T cell receptor (beta chain) comes out of a study of T cell repertoires in cytomegalovirus infection. TCRdb analysed the reads with MiXCR anew, one entry per CDR3 protein. The sample records fewer than 300,000 distinct CDR3 sequences, roughly 25% being singletons. Germline V gene data show CDR1 as MNHNS and CDR2 as SASEGT. CDR3 length: 14 amino acids. The V and J ends lost 7 bases and 9 bases respectively, with 19 bases between them. The sequenced sample was PBMCs. The rearrangement links TRBV6-1 to TRBJ2-1; perhaps TRBD2 as D (5 bases). The TCR comes from a human donor in good health (CMV status not recorded). Some clones in this sample may be carry-over from other donors' samples. The CDR3 region has the DNA TGTGCCAGCAAAGTGGGAGAGGGCCGCCGTGAGCAGTTCTTC. It translates to CASKVGEGRREQFF.